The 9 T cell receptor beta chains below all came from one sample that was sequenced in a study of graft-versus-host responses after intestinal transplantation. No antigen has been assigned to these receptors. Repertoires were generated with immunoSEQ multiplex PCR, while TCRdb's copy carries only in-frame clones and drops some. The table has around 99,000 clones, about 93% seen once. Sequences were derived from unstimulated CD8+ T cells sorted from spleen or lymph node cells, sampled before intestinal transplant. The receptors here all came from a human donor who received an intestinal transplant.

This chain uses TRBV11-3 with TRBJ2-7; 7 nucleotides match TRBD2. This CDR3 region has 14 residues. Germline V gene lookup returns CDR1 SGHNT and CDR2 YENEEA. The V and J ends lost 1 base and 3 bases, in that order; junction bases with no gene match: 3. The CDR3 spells CASSLGGGNYEQYF. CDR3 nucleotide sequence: TGTGCCAGCAGCTTAGGGGGGGGTAACTACGAGCAGTACTTC.

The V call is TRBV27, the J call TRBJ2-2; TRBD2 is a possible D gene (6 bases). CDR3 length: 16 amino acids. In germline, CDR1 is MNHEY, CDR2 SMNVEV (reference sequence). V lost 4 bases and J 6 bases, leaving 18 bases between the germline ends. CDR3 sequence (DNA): TGTGCCAGCAGTTCCCAGGGAGCCGGGGGATCCGGGGAGCTGTTTTTT. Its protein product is CASSSQGAGGSGELFF.

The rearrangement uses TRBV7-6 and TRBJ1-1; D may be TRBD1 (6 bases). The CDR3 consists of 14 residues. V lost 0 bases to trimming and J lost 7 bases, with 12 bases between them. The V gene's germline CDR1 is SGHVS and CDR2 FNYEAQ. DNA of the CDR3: TGTGCCAGCAGCTTAGCTACAGGGTCGGGTGAAGCTTTCTTT. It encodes CASSLATGSGEAFF.

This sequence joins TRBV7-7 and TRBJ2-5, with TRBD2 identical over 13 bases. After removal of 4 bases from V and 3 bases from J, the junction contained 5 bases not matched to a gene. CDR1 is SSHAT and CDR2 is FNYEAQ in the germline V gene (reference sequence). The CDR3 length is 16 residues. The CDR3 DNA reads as TGTGCCAGCAGCTCGGGGACTAGCGGGGCGAAAGAGACCCAGTACTTC. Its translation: CASSSGTSGAKETQYF.

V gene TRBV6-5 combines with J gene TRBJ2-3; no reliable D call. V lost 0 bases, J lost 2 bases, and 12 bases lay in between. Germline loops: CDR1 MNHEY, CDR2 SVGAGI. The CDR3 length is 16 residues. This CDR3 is CASSYSLQNLTDTQYF. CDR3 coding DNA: TGTGCCAGCAGTTACTCGTTACAGAACCTCACAGATACGCAGTATTTT.

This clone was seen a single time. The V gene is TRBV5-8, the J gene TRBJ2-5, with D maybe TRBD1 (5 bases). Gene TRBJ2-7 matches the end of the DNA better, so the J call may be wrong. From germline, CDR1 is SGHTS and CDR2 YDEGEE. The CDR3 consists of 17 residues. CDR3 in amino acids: CASSLLSGSPGSYEQYF. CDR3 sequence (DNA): TGTGCCAGCAGCTTATTATCTGGGTCCCCAGGGTCCTACGAGCAGTACTTC.

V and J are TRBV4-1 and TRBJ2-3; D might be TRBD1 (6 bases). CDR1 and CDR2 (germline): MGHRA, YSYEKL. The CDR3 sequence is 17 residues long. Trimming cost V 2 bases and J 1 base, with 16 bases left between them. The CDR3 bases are TGCGCCAGCAGCCAACCTTCCACAGGGACGCGCACAGATACGCAGTATTTT. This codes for CASSQPSTGTRTDTQYF.

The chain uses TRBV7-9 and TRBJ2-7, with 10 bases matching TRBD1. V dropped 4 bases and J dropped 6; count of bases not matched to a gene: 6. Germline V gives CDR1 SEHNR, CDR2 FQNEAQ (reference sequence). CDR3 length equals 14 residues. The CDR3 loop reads CASSSGTGAAEQYF. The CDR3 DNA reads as TGTGCCAGCAGCTCCGGGACAGGGGCGGCCGAGCAGTACTTC.

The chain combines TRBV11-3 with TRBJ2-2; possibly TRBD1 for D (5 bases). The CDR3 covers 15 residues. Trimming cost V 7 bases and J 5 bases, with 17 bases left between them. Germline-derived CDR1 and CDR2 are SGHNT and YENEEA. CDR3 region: CASTNPRTSTGELFF. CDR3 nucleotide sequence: TGTGCCAGCACCAACCCCCGGACATCGACCGGGGAGCTGTTTTTT.